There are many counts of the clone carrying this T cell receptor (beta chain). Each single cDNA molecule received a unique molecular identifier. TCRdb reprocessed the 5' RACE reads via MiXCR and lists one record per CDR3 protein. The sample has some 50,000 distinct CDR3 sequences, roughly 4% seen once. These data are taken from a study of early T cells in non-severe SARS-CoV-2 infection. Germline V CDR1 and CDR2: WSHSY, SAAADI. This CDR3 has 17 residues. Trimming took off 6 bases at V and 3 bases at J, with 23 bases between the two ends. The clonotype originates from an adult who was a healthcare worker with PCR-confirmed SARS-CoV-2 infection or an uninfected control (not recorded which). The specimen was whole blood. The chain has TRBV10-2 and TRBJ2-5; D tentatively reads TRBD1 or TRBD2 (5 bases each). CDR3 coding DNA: TGCGCCAGCAGCGACCTTTATGGGGACCCCACAAAAGAGACCCAGTACTTC. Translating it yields CASSDLYGDPTKETQYF.